This T cell receptor (beta chain) is from a study of molecular identifiers for immune sequencing clone quantification. Overall study context: Five aliquots were made in replicates from the RNA of approximately 20,000 or 98,000 naive CD8 cells, and four were sequenced. Overall study results and limits: Identical barcode-sharing TCR molecules could lead to underestimated sizes for highly expanded clones.

Methods described previously, with TCR primers listed, were used for bulk TCR libraries. A single record per CDR3 protein comes from TCRdb applying MiXCR to the PCR reads. The sample holds about 320,000 distinct CDR3 sequences; over 20% are singletons and the top ten take under 0.95%. Sorted naive CD8 T cells were those defined as CD8+CD4-CCR7+CD45RA+. Trimming pared 4 bases from V and 2 bases from J, leaving 5 bases between. Germline-derived CDR1 and CDR2 are SEHNR and FQNEAQ (reference sequence). The CDR3 loop spans 12 amino acids. This clonotype has a count of ten or more. Its antigen remains unidentified.

The receptor was derived from a human donor in good health. Some libraries in this study had Jurkat cell RNA spiked in. The V gene is TRBV7-9, the J gene TRBJ1-1; D is unresolved. The sequencing input was naive CD8+ T cells from blood, with Jurkat cell RNA spiked in. The subset denotes: FACS-sorted CD8+CD4-CCR7+CD45RA+ naive T cells. CDR3 sequence reads: CASSSYNTEAFF. As DNA, the CDR3 is TGTGCCAGCAGCTCCTACAACACTGAAGCTTTCTTT.